Presented here are 22 T cell receptor beta chains from one specimen sequenced in a study of T cells in Graves' hyperthyroidism and ophthalmopathy. Amplification targeted TCR beta CDR3 regions from RNA transcripts. In the first-round RT-PCR of the TCR CDR3, the HTBI primer set was used. MiXCR was run by TCRdb on the multiplex PCR reads, yielding one entry per CDR3 protein. The data contain some 250,000 distinct CDR3 sequences, roughly 15% of them singletons. Sequenced material: blood. These receptors originate from a woman between 45 and 60 years old with Graves' hyperthyroidism that later progressed to Graves' ophthalmopathy.

This clonotype came up many times. The genes are TRBV7-8 and TRBJ2-2, with D hard to call. CDR3 length equals 16 residues. Looked up from germline, CDR1 is SGHVS and CDR2 is FQNEAQ. V lost 1 base and J lost 1, with 10 bases in between. The CDR3 coding sequence is TGTGCCAGCAGCTTAGGAGGCGGTTTGAACACCGGGGAGCTGTTTTTT. Amino acids: CASSLGGGLNTGELFF.

The rearrangement links TRBV15 to TRBJ2-7; the match to TRBD2 covers 10 bases. This CDR3 comprises 15 residues. Germline CDR1 and CDR2: LNHNV and YYDKDF (reference sequence). J gave up 2 bases and V 5 bases, and 6 bases lay outside the gene matches. The DNA for the CDR3 is TGTGCCACCAGCCGAACCGGACTAGCGGCCTACGAGCAGTACTTC. Its translation is CATSRTGLAAYEQYF. The complete variable domain, with remaining parts taken from reference TRBV15 and TRBJ2-7, reads DAMVIQNPRYQVTQFGKPVTLSCSQTLNHNVMYWYQQKSSQAPKLLFHYYDKDFNNEADTPDNFQSRRPNTSFCFLDIRSPGLGDTAMYLCATSRTGLAAYEQYFGPGTRLTVT.

This clonotype was recorded at least ten times. V is TRBV3-1 and J is TRBJ1-1; TRBD1 is a possible D gene (6 bases). With 7 bases removed from V and 4 bases from J, the gap between germline ends came to 13 bases. This CDR3 spans 13 amino acids. Germline CDR1 reads LGHDT; CDR2 reads YNNKEL (reference sequence). CDR3: CASTPRGATEAFF. In DNA form, the CDR3 reads TGTGCCAGCACCCCCCGGGGGGCCACTGAAGCTTTCTTT.

The chain links TRBV9 to TRBJ2-2, with 9 nucleotides matching TRBD2. This CDR3 has 17 amino acids. Unmatched junction bases numbered 8, after V lost 0 bases and J lost 5 bases. Germline V CDR1 and CDR2: SGDLS, YYNGEE. CDR3 sequence: CASSVAAGGVMTGELFF. The CDR3 coding sequence is TGTGCCAGCAGCGTAGCGGCGGGAGGGGTGATGACCGGGGAGCTGTTTTTT. The whole variable domain, remainder taken from reference TRBV9 and TRBJ2-2, is DSGVTQTPKHLITATGQRVTLRCSPRSGDLSVYWYQQSLDQGLQFLIQYYNGEERAKGNILERFSAQQFPDLHSELNLSSLELGDSALYFCASSVAAGGVMTGELFFGEGSRLTVL.

This clonotype was counted many times. V usage is TRBV24-1 and J usage is TRBJ1-2, with D hard to call. Trimming took 4 bases from V and 1 from J, leaving 15 bases between them. The CDR3 covers 16 residues. Germline CDR1 and CDR2: KGHDR and SFDVKD. CDR3 coding DNA: TGTGCCACCAGTGACCCACCCCGGACGGGTAACTATGGCTACACCTTC. It codes for CATSDPPRTGNYGYTF.

The genes are TRBV19 and TRBJ2-2; 12 bases align to TRBD2. Germline-derived CDR1 and CDR2 are LNHDA and SQIVND (reference sequence). V was pared by 11 bases and J by 1 base, with 2 bases of the junction left unmatched. CDR3 length: 14 amino acids. In DNA, the CDR3 is TGTGCCGGGGGACTAGCGGGGAACACCGGGGAGCTGTTTTTT. This sequence encodes CAGGLAGNTGELFF.

This clonotype has ten or more counts. This rearrangement joins TRBV12-3 or TRBV12-4 to TRBJ2-1; D possibly corresponds to TRBD2 (6 bases). With 5 bases removed from V and 10 bases from J, the gap between germline ends came to 12 bases. CDR3 length: 12 amino acids. In nucleotides, the CDR3 is TGTGCCAGCAGTCAGAAGGGGAGGGAGCAGTTCTTC. This translates into CASSQKGREQFF.

This clonotype was seen many times. The rearrangement uses TRBV28 and TRBJ2-3; 7 bases map to TRBD2. The germline gives CDR1 MDHEN, CDR2 SYDVKM. With V trimmed by 4 bases and J by 4 bases, 11 bases remained unmatched. The CDR3 consists of 16 residues. CDR3 DNA sequence: TGTGCCAGCAGTTCCGCGGGGGATTTTGTCCCAGATACGCAGTATTTT. It encodes CASSSAGDFVPDTQYF.

The table lists this clonotype with many counts. V is TRBV5-1 and J is TRBJ1-2; 10 bases are a match to TRBD1. Trimming cost V 2 bases and J 8 bases; bases outside gene matches: 3. This CDR3 contains 13 residues. Germline V gene lookup returns CDR1 SGHRS and CDR2 YFSETQ. The CDR3, as DNA: TGCGCCAGCAGCTTTGACAGGGGGCAAGGCTACACCTTC. Translating gives CASSFDRGQGYTF.

This rearrangement joins TRBV11-2 to TRBJ2-5; 7 bases fit TRBD2. V lost 5 bases and J lost 4; bases outside the gene matches: 7. The germline V gene has CDR1 SGHAT and CDR2 FQNNGV. The length of the CDR3 is 14 residues. The CDR3 loop is CASSQDGEGETQYF. Written as DNA, the CDR3 is TGTGCCAGCAGCCAAGATGGGGAGGGAGAGACCCAGTACTTC.

The V call is TRBV12-3 or TRBV12-4, the J call TRBJ1-2, with TRBD1 as a possible D gene (5 bases). The CDR3 has 15 residues. V was shortened by 8 bases and J by 7 bases, with 23 bases between the two germline ends. In DNA form, the CDR3 reads TGTGCCAGCTCCCTCCAAGGGGTCCCGTCGGCTGGCTACACCTTC. This codes for CASSLQGVPSAGYTF.

This clonotype has at least ten counts. The chain combines TRBV11-2 with TRBJ2-1, with TRBD2 as a possible D gene (5 bases). This CDR3 region has 15 residues. Deletions cut 4 bases from V and 5 bases from J, with 15 bases between. The germline V gene has CDR1 SGHAT and CDR2 FQNNGV. The CDR3 DNA is TGTGCCAGCAGCTCTGATAATCTAGCCCACAATGAGCAGTTCTTC. Translation gives CASSSDNLAHNEQFF.

V usage is TRBV18 and J usage is TRBJ2-5; 11 bases are a match to TRBD1. Unmatched junction bases numbered 4, after V lost 5 bases and J lost 2 bases. CDR3 length: 15 residues. Germline V gene data show CDR1 as KGHSH and CDR2 as LQKENI. CDR3 loop: CASSAWDRGQETQYF. CDR3 DNA sequence: TGTGCCAGCTCAGCCTGGGACAGGGGGCAAGAGACCCAGTACTTC.

About this clonotype: With a much larger clone just one base away, this may be a read error. V is TRBV20-1 and J is TRBJ1-1; D is unclear. The germline V gene encodes CDR1 DFQATT and CDR2 SNEGSKA (reference sequence). The CDR3 runs 14 residues. The CDR3 region is CSASSPGRNTGAFF. Written as DNA, the CDR3 is TGCAGTGCTAGCTCCCCCGGGCGGAACACTGGAGCTTTCTTT.

This clonotype was recorded many times. The chain uses TRBV7-9 and TRBJ2-3; no definite D call. The CDR3 is made up of 13 amino acids. Looked up from germline, CDR1 is SEHNR and CDR2 is FQNEAQ (reference sequence). V was pared by 1 base and J by 6 bases, with 8 bases between. The CDR3 bases are TGTGCCAGCAGCTTAGATTCGGTGGATACGCAGTATTTT. It specifies CASSLDSVDTQYF.

This clonotype was observed many times. The chain has TRBV28 and TRBJ2-7; TRBD2 agrees at 9 bases. CDR1 and CDR2 from the germline V gene are MDHEN and SYDVKM. The CDR3 is 16 amino acids. Trimming at V came to 6 bases and at J to 2 bases, leaving 11 bases not matched to a gene. CDR3 coding DNA: TGTGCCAGCAGCCAGAAGACTAGCGGCTCGACCTACGAGCAGTACTTC. Its protein product is CASSQKTSGSTYEQYF.

This chain uses TRBV24-1 with TRBJ2-7; TRBD2 aligns across 7 bases. Germline V CDR1 and CDR2: KGHDR, SFDVKD. The CDR3 runs 15 residues. V shed 3 bases, J shed 5 bases, and the junction held 9 bases outside the gene matches. CDR3 nucleotides: TGTGCCACCAGTGATGGGGGGGTTCCTTTCCACGAGCAGTACTTC. Translation: CATSDGGVPFHEQYF.

Ten or more counts support this clonotype. V is TRBV12-3 or TRBV12-4 and J is TRBJ2-1; TRBD2 matches at 7 bases. Trimming cost V 3 bases and J 0 bases; bases outside gene matches: 11. The CDR3 runs to 18 residues. CDR3 loop: CASSFRSAGVFSYNEQFF. In DNA form, the CDR3 reads TGTGCCAGCAGTTTTCGCTCGGCGGGAGTATTCTCCTACAATGAGCAGTTCTTC.

There are many counts of this clonotype. This sequence joins TRBV3-1 and TRBJ1-3; D call uncertain. In germline, CDR1 is LGHDT, CDR2 YNNKEL (reference sequence). V lost 1 base and J 7 bases, leaving 11 bases between the germline ends. The CDR3 is 14 residues long. The CDR3 region is CASSQGRGSNTIYF. CDR3 nucleotide sequence: TGTGCCAGCAGCCAAGGGCGGGGATCTAACACCATATATTTT. Complete variable domain (other parts from reference TRBV3-1 and TRBJ1-3): DTAVSQTPKYLVTQMGNDKSIKCEQNLGHDTMYWYKQDSKKFLKIMFSYNNKELIINETVPNRFSPKSPDKAHLNLHINSLELGDSAVYFCASSQGRGSNTIYFGEGSWLTVV.

Many counts were recorded for this clonotype. The V call is TRBV18, the J call TRBJ2-6; 7 bases map to TRBD1. The V gene end was trimmed by 6 bases and the J gene end by 0 bases; junction bases not matched to a gene: 2. Germline values: CDR1 KGHSH, CDR2 LQKENI. The CDR3 spans 15 residues. CDR3 bases: TGTGCCAGCTCGACAGGGCCCTCTGGGGCCAACGTCCTGACTTTC. It translates to CASSTGPSGANVLTF.

This clonotype was recorded a few times. This chain uses TRBV5-8 with TRBJ2-1, with TRBD2 matching over 7 bases. The length of the CDR3 is 17 residues. The trim removed 7 bases at V and 1 base at J, leaving 14 bases unmatched. In germline, CDR1 is SGHTS, CDR2 YDEGEE. The CDR3 sequence: CASPSRLADKSYNEQFF. CDR3 nucleotides: TGTGCCAGCCCCTCGCGACTAGCAGATAAGTCCTACAATGAGCAGTTCTTC.

This clonotype appeared a few times. This chain uses TRBV4-1 with TRBJ2-4; D not certain. CDR1 is MGHRA, CDR2 YSYEKL, per germline. Trimming stripped 7 bases from V and 4 bases from J, with 14 bases between. CDR3 length: 14 residues. The CDR3 protein is CASTHPAAKNIQYF. The DNA for the CDR3 is TGCGCCAGCACCCATCCGGCGGCTAAAAACATTCAGTACTTC.